This T cell receptor beta chain stems from a study of blood T cells in healthy people across ages. Drawing of peripheral blood yielded about 10 milliliters from each donor. This clonotype was seen only a few times. What it binds is unknown. Findings and limits, study-wide: Whereas aged donors had fewer naive CD4+ cells, long-lived donors had more of them and higher diversity. PBMC samples, being unsorted, prevented any conclusive comparison of naive and antigen-experienced cells.

The V segment lost 3 bases and the J segment 0 bases; nucleotides outside the gene matches: 4. This CDR3 comprises 15 residues. Germline assignment: CDR1 SGDLS and CDR2 YYNGEE. A J-beta primer mix and a sample-barcoded 5' primer were used in a second PCR of about 7 to 12 cycles. TCRdb re-analysed the 5' RACE reads in MiXCR, keeping a single row per CDR3 protein. In the table there are about 1.8 million distinct CDR3 sequences, approximately 50% of which are singletons. Sequenced material: blood. V usage is TRBV9 and J usage is TRBJ2-7, with 9 bases that match TRBD2. This clonotype originated in a woman between 40 and 55 years old in good health. The CDR3 protein is CASSATTSGSYEQYF. CDR3 DNA sequence: TGTGCCAGCAGCGCCACGACTAGCGGCTCCTACGAGCAGTACTTC.